Described below is a single TCR beta chain sequence and its context. The data derive from a study of blood T cell repertoires in COVID-19. The assay was immunoSEQ multiplex PCR, and TCRdb's table has in-frame clones only and misses some. This table holds 130,000 to 150,000 clones, 75% to 85% found once. Germline V CDR1 and CDR2: SGHRS, YFSETQ. V was pared by 0 bases and J by 0 bases, with 4 bases of the junction left unmatched. The CDR3 runs 16 residues. The chain joins TRBV5-1 to TRBJ1-1; 8 nucleotides line up with TRBD1. The origin of this receptor is a woman in her sixties or seventies with COVID-19, enrolled during active disease. Sequenced sample: peripheral blood. CDR3 protein: CASSLAGTGMNTEAFF. The DNA for the CDR3 is TGCGCCAGCAGCTTGGCCGGGACAGGTATGAACACTGAAGCTTTCTTT. The variable domain in full, with the rest retrieved from reference TRBV5-1 and TRBJ1-1, is KAGVTQTPRYLIKTRGQQVTLSCSPISGHRSVSWYQQTPGQGLQFLFEYFSETQRNKGNFPGRFSGRQFSNSRSEMNVSTLELGDSALYLCASSLAGTGMNTEAFFGQGTRLTVV.